The following is a T cell receptor (beta chain) sequence with its context. Its antigen remains undetermined. Base-call qualities are not available, and no considerably larger clone is one nucleotide away. Its CDR3 holds 13 amino acids, cysteine through phenylalanine. Left in the record is the CDR3 DNA by itself, 39 bases read in frame from the first base. Reading the germline V gene gives CDR1 SGDLS and CDR2 YYNGEE. V is shortened by 0 bases, J by 6 bases, and the region joining them spans 10 bases. This entry comes from a study of cytomegalovirus exposure and HLA in healthy donors (dated by TCRdb to 2015 to 2018). Regarding the complete study: An earlier analysis of roughly 500 of the donors reported 250 to 350 Gb of sequence data and approximately 110 million unique TCR beta sequences from roughly 200 million T cells. In addition to the first cohort of 650 to 800 subjects, a separate validation cohort of 100 to 150 different subjects was used. Using immunosequencing, the study profiled T cell repertoires from 500 to 800 subjects and related those repertoires to cytomegalovirus serostatus. To decide whether each TCR beta V gene segment behaved as functional or pseudogenic, an earlier analysis of 587 of the donors relied on high-throughput TCR beta sequencing. The number of donors typed differed by locus, with about 629-630 for A, B, C, DRB1 and DQB1, 522 for DQA1, about 610 for DPA1, and roughly 450 for DPB1. Rather than using new phenotypic data, the later analysis identified candidate immune exposures from TCR beta sequences and from how often those sequences occurred across donors. Across some 400 genotyped donors of the cohort, an average of about 250,000 unique TCR beta nucleotide sequences per donor were sequenced, and approximately 19% of those sequences were non-productive. HLA typing included class I and class II loci at four-digit resolution. The study combined high-throughput TCR immunosequencing, statistical association of individual TCRs with disease status, and machine learning to predict cytomegalovirus infection status. Every discovery cohort repertoire had been produced on one sequencing platform. A later genetic analysis took genome-wide SNP genotypes for about 65% of the roughly 670 donors and used that subset as a discovery cohort. Donor age, sex, ethnicity and CMV serostatus were compiled alongside the repertoire data. Of the roughly 400 genotyped donors, approximately 81% were placed in the genetic ancestry cluster associated with self-reported Caucasian donors. Five DR-DQ haplotypes were treated as single units for association and clustering because of strong linkage in the cohort. An early release that covered several hundred HLA-typed donors contained approximately 300 gigabases of sequencing data and some 87 million unique TCR sequences. The study aimed to test whether signatures of past pathogen exposure could be identified by cataloging public T cell receptors. A later analysis re-examined previously published TCR beta repertoires from about 700 donors and added high-resolution HLA genotyping to investigate patterns of TCR occurrence.

The cohort was made up of 650 to 700 healthy bone marrow donors. At the time of sampling, every cohort member was nominally healthy, though immune exposures that went unrecorded were likely present. The donor was CMV seronegative and was included in the group of a few hundred seronegative cohort members. Every donor gave a peripheral blood sample, and the peripheral blood mononuclear cells from that sample were used for TCR beta sequencing. Genomic DNA extraction from the blood cell samples was performed with the Qiagen DNeasy Blood Extraction Kit. Paper-wide results and their limitations: Specific HLA alleles were associated with more than 15,000 TCR beta sequences at a false discovery rate of 0.05 in a later analysis. In vitro tests confirmed that a few of the cytomegalovirus-associated TCR beta chains recognize cytomegalovirus antigens. A later analysis found that TCR association rates varied across HLA loci, with DRB1 alleles showing the most associated TCRs and HLA-C alleles the fewest. For the cohort, immune exposure information was limited to CMV serostatus. A later genetic analysis associated a missense DCLRE1C variant with V-gene and J-gene trimming of TCR beta chains, and an independent cohort replicated the association. It was suggested by the authors that the approach could potentially be generalized to other disease states and immunological phenotypes. The study gave a list of some 150 TCR beta chains associated with cytomegalovirus. According to a later analysis, parvovirus B19, influenza, CMV and Epstein-Barr virus appeared linked to several top co-occurrence clusters. A further reported finding was that TCR beta sequences accurately predicted the HLA-A and HLA-B alleles for most subjects in the first cohort. Broadly in line with IMGT annotations, most TCR beta V segments showed up in productive rearrangements about 87% or about 30% of the time in an earlier analysis of roughly 590 of the donors. Approximately 18 rarely observed V segments, including chromosome 9 orphons, were excluded from the earlier analysis of some 590 of the donors because counts were too low. Only TCR beta chains were sequenced in this cohort, and the absence of alpha or paired-chain data limited detectable features. A later analysis found that most CMV-associated TCR beta chains appeared HLA-restricted, with HLA associations seemingly driven largely by CMV exposure. A later genetic analysis reported fewer N-insertions in productive TCRs among donors in an Asian-associated ancestry cluster than the approximately 670-donor mean. The classifier was reported to diagnose cytomegalovirus status with high specificity and sensitivity in both the original cohort and the validation cohort. In a later analysis, HLA-associated TCR beta chains were found to be more clonally expanded and to have lower generation probabilities than equally common non-associated chains. Because HLA typing was missing for some donors at each locus, association tests included only the typed subset. Correlated functional status among segregating V segments might reflect linkage disequilibrium, but an unknown experimental factor could not be ruled out. Strong co-occurrence of HLA alleles, especially DR and DQ, made assigning TCR associations to individual alleles difficult. The 87-base-pair reads could not distinguish some IMGT-functional V segments, including TRBV6-2 and TRBV6-3, so those segments were excluded. The sequencing pipeline was judged likely to have produced a cluster of highly shared sequence variants as a technical artifact. Most TCR sequences were observed very rarely across donors, whereas some public TCRs were present in many individuals. Presence/absence analyses assumed roughly uniform sequencing depth across donors, an assumption that may not hold.

The library was generated by the immunoSEQ multiplex PCR assay. For the multiplex PCR, a mixture combining 60 forward primers for TCR Vbeta segments and 13 reverse primers for TCR Jbeta segments was used. Amplification of the CDR3 region of rearranged TCR beta genes was performed with a multiplex PCR assay on genomic DNA. The amplified TCR beta libraries were sequenced on the Illumina HiSeq System as 87-base-pair reads. Per the original workflow: A later analysis tallied around 82 million unique TCR beta chains across the approximately 670 repertoires, and around 9.9 million of those chains were shared by two or more donors. Raw reads were error-corrected and collapsed into unique sequences by a nearest-neighbor algorithm in which closely related sequences were merged to remove PCR and sequencing errors. Alignment of CDR3 sequences to IMGT reference sequences was used to assign V, D and J gene segments. For a sequence to be retained, a match of at least six nucleotides to both a V gene segment and a J gene segment was required. A rearrangement was called productive if the CDR3 had no stop codons and remained in frame with V and J, and every other rearrangement was called non-productive. Following IMGT convention, CDR3 was defined as the stretch from the second conserved V-encoded cysteine to the conserved J-encoded phenylalanine. Sequences without an unambiguous match to a single V gene segment were excluded from the earlier analysis of about 600 of the donors. An earlier analysis of 550 to 650 of the donors classified V segments as functional when productive rearrangements were above 56.7% and as segregating when the standard deviation between donors was above 5%. To diagnose cytomegalovirus status from the catalog of TCR beta chain sequences, a statistical classification framework was built. In a later analysis, TCR nucleotide sequences were compared against IMGT/GENE-DB human TR gene sequences so that V and J genes could be assigned. The TCRdist pipeline was used in a later analysis to assign CDR3 sequences and most-parsimonious VDJ recombination scenarios. In a later analysis, each TCR beta chain was defined by its CDR3 amino acid sequence together with its V-gene family, and reads lacking a unique V-gene family were excluded. A later analysis removed nearly 600 highly shared, low-generation-probability nucleotide sequences to deal with suspected cross-contamination and a sequencing artifact. A later analysis calculated a clonal expansion index for each public chain from normalized within-repertoire ranks of inferred template counts. In a later analysis, generation probabilities were computed with a VDJ recombination model fitted to out-of-frame rearrangements, and the resulting probabilities were checked against IGoR. A later analysis scored TCR-TCR, TCR-HLA and TCR-CMV co-occurrence with hypergeometric tests, applying a repertoire-size bias correction to TCR pairs. A later analysis estimated false discovery rates by permuting HLA or CMV assignments 20 times. A later analysis grouped co-occurring TCRs with DBSCAN, adding TCRdist sequence similarity when clustering within HLA-allele-positive subsets. Repertoires with fewer than 30,000 or more than 120,000 public chains were left out of co-occurrence clustering, as were a handful of repertoires with anomalous nucleotide sharing. TCRdb provides this immuneACCESS table in a form limited to in-frame rearrangements. Some clones are lacking; in checked studies, under half of them reflect an unresolved V gene, and why the rest are absent is not known. V and J calls and clone size come straight from that table; D and trimming were deduced from the DNA. The sample yields approximately 170,000 clones; 70% to 80% were counted once. Clones ranked in the top ten supply approximately 2.4% of the sample.

The TCR comes from a woman between 45 and 65 years old in good health and CMV-seronegative. Sequencing was performed on PBMCs. This sequence uses TRBV9 and TRBJ2-7; the D gene is perhaps TRBD2, on 5 matching bases. The base sequence is TGTGCCAGCAGCGTAGTGCAAGGGAGCGAGCAGTACTTC. It encodes CASSVVQGSEQYF.